The 24 T cell receptor beta chains presented below share a single source sample, sequenced in a study of blood T cell repertoires in COVID-19. TCRdb keeps only in-frame clones here, not all; method: immunoSEQ multiplex PCR. The sample has about 200,000 clones; 75% to 85% are singletons. Sequencing was carried out using peripheral blood. The receptor set was obtained from a woman in her seventies with COVID-19, enrolled during active disease.

CDR3 residues: CASSTTGQHTDTQYF. The CDR3 DNA sequence: TGTGCCAGTAGTACGACAGGTCAACACACAGATACGCAGTATTTT. This rearrangement joins TRBV19 to TRBJ2-3; a weak D match, TRBD1 (6 bases). V lost 4 bases and J lost 2, with 13 bases in between. Germline V gene data show CDR1 as LNHDA and CDR2 as SQIVND (reference sequence). There are 15 residues in the CDR3.

The J gene is TRBJ1-5, the V gene TRBV7-8; D is possibly TRBD1 (6 bases). Germline V gives CDR1 SGHVS, CDR2 FQNEAQ. V lost 5 bases to trimming and J lost 4 bases, with 12 bases between them. The CDR3 contains 14 residues. Written as DNA, the CDR3 is TGTGCCAGCAGCGTCGGACAGACTAATCAGCCCCAGCATTTT. Its translation: CASSVGQTNQPQHF.

This sequence joins TRBV3-1 (or the pseudogene TRBV3-2) and TRBJ2-1; 7 nucleotides line up with TRBD2. The CDR3 extends over 17 amino acids. The V segment lost 1 base and the J segment 1 base; nucleotides outside the gene matches: 7. Looked up from germline, CDR1 is LGHDT and CDR2 is YNNKEL (reference sequence). CDR3 sequence (DNA): TGTGCCAGCAGCCAAGGTGGGAGGGCCTGGTCCTACAATGAGCAGTTCTTC. This codes for CASSQGGRAWSYNEQFF.

V is TRBV10-3 and J is TRBJ1-1; the D gene is possibly TRBD1 (6 bases). V dropped 3 bases and J dropped 4 bases, with 15 bases sitting between them. CDR1 is ENHRY and CDR2 is SYGVKD in the germline V gene. The length of the CDR3 is 15 residues. CDR3 bases: TGTGCCATCAGTGACAGGGGAAGGGTGTCCACTGAAGCTTTCTTT. Translation: CAISDRGRVSTEAFF.

This clone has just one count. J is TRBJ2-2 and V is TRBV19; 7 nucleotides align to TRBD2. The CDR3 is 15 amino acids. V dropped 6 bases and J dropped 7; count of bases not matched to a gene: 11. In germline, CDR1 is LNHDA, CDR2 SQIVND (reference sequence). The CDR3 nucleotides are TGTGCCAGTAGACCGCCCAGCGGGAAAGGCGGGGAGCTGTTTTTT. Its protein product is CASRPPSGKGGELFF.

J is TRBJ1-6 and V is TRBV2; a weak D match, TRBD1 (6 bases). Trimming pared 2 bases from V and 14 bases from J, leaving 13 bases between. CDR3 size: 13 residues. Germline CDR1 SNHLY, CDR2 FYNNEI. CDR3: CASSERYRDALHF. The CDR3, as DNA: TGTGCCAGCAGTGAAAGGTACAGGGACGCCCTCCACTTT.

The chain links TRBV3-1 (or the pseudogene TRBV3-2) to TRBJ2-1, with D tentatively TRBD2 (6 bases). The CDR3 covers 15 residues. Germline values: CDR1 LGHDT, CDR2 YNNKEL (reference sequence). V dropped 5 bases and J dropped 9 bases, with 20 bases sitting between them. In nucleotides, the CDR3 is TGTGCCAGCAGCGAAGCTCAACTAGCATTACGTGAGCAGTTCTTC. This translates into CASSEAQLALREQFF.

The count of this clone is one. This chain links TRBV28 with TRBJ1-1; no clear D gene. In germline, CDR1 is MDHEN, CDR2 SYDVKM. The germline V and J ends were trimmed by 2 bases and 0 bases, with 4 bases remaining between them. CDR3 length: 13 residues. The CDR3 loop is CASSLRVNTEAFF. DNA for the CDR3: TGTGCCAGCAGTTTACGGGTGAACACTGAAGCTTTCTTT. Drawing the rest from reference TRBV28 and TRBJ1-1, the complete variable domain is DVKVTQSSRYLVKRTGEKVFLECVQDMDHENMFWYRQDPGLGLRLIYFSYDVKMKEKGDIPEGYSVSREKKERFSLILESASTNQTSMYLCASSLRVNTEAFFGQGTRLTVV.

The CDR3, as DNA: TGTGCCAGCAGCGGAGGACTAGCGGGAGGAGGTGAGCAGTTCTTC. Its translation: CASSGGLAGGGEQFF. The genes are TRBV5-4 and TRBJ2-1; the match to TRBD2 covers 14 bases. With V trimmed by 4 bases and J by 9 bases, 6 bases remained unmatched. Germline V gives CDR1 SGHNT, CDR2 YYREEE (reference sequence). CDR3 length: 15 residues.

This clone occurred many times. The chain uses TRBV5-4 and TRBJ1-2; tentative D call: TRBD1 (6 bases). Germline assignment: CDR1 SGHNT and CDR2 YYREEE (reference sequence). CDR3 length: 14 amino acids. Deletions cut 4 bases from V and 8 bases from J, with 18 bases between. Written as DNA, the CDR3 is TGTGCCAGCAGCCTCACCAGGGGAACGATGGGCTACACCTTC. Translated: CASSLTRGTMGYTF.

This clone showed up just a few times. The chain uses TRBV19 and TRBJ2-7; 7 bases align to TRBD2. This CDR3 comprises 15 residues. Germline V gene lookup returns CDR1 LNHDA and CDR2 SQIVND (reference sequence). Trimming removed 5 bases from V and 4 bases from J; junction bases left unmatched: 11. CDR3 nucleotide sequence: TGTGCCAGTAGTGAGGGAACGGGACTAAGTTACGAGCAGTACTTC. Amino acids: CASSEGTGLSYEQYF.

The chain carries TRBV20-1 and TRBJ1-1; TRBD1 agrees at 8 bases. The CDR3 sequence is 11 residues long. The germline CDR1 and CDR2 sequences are DFQATT and SNEGSKA (reference sequence). After removal of 2 bases from V and 13 bases from J, the junction contained 6 bases not matched to a gene. The CDR3 spells CSARQGARDFF. The CDR3 DNA is TGCAGTGCTAGACAGGGGGCGCGGGATTTCTTT.

To note about this clone: Other nucleotide sequences from this sample produce the same CDR3. This chain links TRBV4-3 with TRBJ1-2; D possibly corresponds to TRBD1 (6 bases). The V gene's germline CDR1 is LGHNA and CDR2 YSLEER. Trimming cost V 3 bases and J 0 bases, with 14 bases left between them. The CDR3 covers 16 residues. This CDR3 is CASSHVTGSSNYGYTF. As DNA, the CDR3 is TGCGCCAGCAGCCATGTTACAGGGTCCTCTAACTATGGCTACACCTTC.

The chain couples TRBV7-2 to TRBJ2-3, with a tentative D call TRBD1 (5 bases). CDR3 length: 14 residues. Trimming shortened V by 5 bases and J by 3 bases, and 12 bases separated the two germline ends. From germline, CDR1 is SGHTA and CDR2 FQGNSA. CDR3 protein: CASSASTDTDTQYF. The DNA for the CDR3 is TGTGCCAGCAGCGCCTCGACAGATACAGATACGCAGTATTTT.

The V gene is TRBV7-9, the J gene TRBJ2-1, with 12 nucleotides matching TRBD2. This CDR3 contains 14 residues. Germline V gives CDR1 SEHNR, CDR2 FQNEAQ (reference sequence). V shed 5 bases and J 8 bases; nucleotides not matched to a gene: 4. The CDR3 region has the DNA TGTGCCAGCAGCCGGACTAGCGGGATCCATGAGCAGTTCTTC. Its translation is CASSRTSGIHEQFF.

The count of this clone is one. A read error is possible here, since a much larger clone lies one base away. V gene TRBV28 combines with J gene TRBJ2-7; D gene ambiguous. Germline assignment: CDR1 MDHEN and CDR2 SYDVKM. This CDR3 contains 11 residues. The V end was cut by 2 bases, the J end by 5 bases, with 4 bases between. The CDR3 reads CASSLINEQYF. DNA of the CDR3: TGTGCCAGCAGTTTAATAAACGAGCAGTACTTC.

The chain couples TRBV28 to TRBJ1-3; the match to TRBD1 covers 7 bases. Germline V gene lookup returns CDR1 MDHEN and CDR2 SYDVKM. The CDR3 contains 16 residues. Unmatched junction bases numbered 13, after V lost 7 bases and J lost 4 bases. This CDR3 is CASTRDSFFSGNTIYF. The CDR3 DNA sequence: TGTGCCAGCACCCGGGACAGCTTTTTCAGCGGAAACACCATATATTTT.

The chain recombines TRBV5-1 with TRBJ2-1; D ambiguous. Germline V lookup: CDR1 SGHRS, CDR2 YFSETQ. Trimming stripped 2 bases from V and 2 bases from J, with 11 bases between. This CDR3 has 15 residues. The CDR3 sequence: CASSLLEKAYNEQFF. The CDR3 DNA sequence: TGCGCCAGCAGCTTACTGGAGAAGGCCTACAATGAGCAGTTCTTC.

This sequence joins TRBV30 and TRBJ1-6; 8 bases are a match to TRBD1. V dropped 3 bases and J dropped 11; count of bases not matched to a gene: 9. This CDR3 contains 14 residues. Looked up from germline, CDR1 is GTSNPN and CDR2 is SVGIG (reference sequence). The CDR3 here is CAWSVTGARAPLHF. The CDR3 DNA sequence: TGTGCCTGGAGCGTGACAGGGGCCCGGGCACCCCTCCACTTT.

This chain connects TRBV5-1 to TRBJ2-5, with 7 positions matching TRBD1. Germline V gene sequence: CDR1 SGHRS, CDR2 YFSETQ. This CDR3 is built from 16 residues. Trimming removed 4 bases from V and 1 base from J; junction bases left unmatched: 10. The CDR3 is CASSPQPTGLQETQYF. CDR3 nucleotide sequence: TGCGCCAGCAGCCCACAGCCGACAGGGCTCCAAGAGACCCAGTACTTC.

V is TRBV19 and J is TRBJ1-6; 9 bases match TRBD1. Germline CDR1 and CDR2: LNHDA and SQIVND (reference sequence). This CDR3 spans 14 amino acids. The CDR3 nucleotides are TGTGCGAGCGGTTACAGGGGGCCCAATTCACCCCTCCACTTT. It codes for CASGYRGPNSPLHF.

The rearrangement links TRBV19 to TRBJ2-2; D perhaps matches TRBD1 (6 bases). Germline assignment: CDR1 LNHDA and CDR2 SQIVND (reference sequence). The CDR3 runs to 15 residues. V gave up 4 bases and J gave up 5 bases, with 14 bases separating them. The CDR3 region is CASSNLRGGTGELFF. CDR3 bases: TGTGCCAGTAGTAATCTCAGGGGCGGGACCGGGGAGCTGTTTTTT.

The chain has TRBV18 and TRBJ1-6, with D perhaps TRBD1 (5 bases). V gave up 3 bases and J gave up 16 bases, with 19 bases separating them. The CDR3 length is 14 residues. Germline V gives CDR1 KGHSH, CDR2 LQKENI. CDR3 protein: CASSPTITGISLHF. As DNA, the CDR3 is TGTGCCAGCTCACCGACCATTACAGGAATATCACTCCACTTT.

The genes are TRBV5-4 and TRBJ2-3, with 7 bases lining up with TRBD2. Germline trimming cut 3 bases from V and 0 bases from J; bases unmatched to any gene: 7. Germline V gives CDR1 SGHNT, CDR2 YYREEE (reference sequence). CDR3 length: 16 amino acids. Written as DNA, the CDR3 is TGTGCCAGCAGCTCAACAGCGGGGTCTAGCACAGATACGCAGTATTTT. Translation: CASSSTAGSSTDTQYF.